This T cell receptor beta chain is drawn from a study of radiation and T cells in renal cell carcinoma. Here immunoSEQ multiplex PCR was the method, and the copy in TCRdb shows in-frame clones only, minus some. The sample includes 95,000 to 150,000 clones, about four fifths of them seen just once. CDR1 and CDR2 from the germline V gene are LGHNA and YSLEER. The CDR3 is 14 residues long. The junction had 8 bases not matched to a gene; V was cut back by 1 base and J by 12 bases. Time point in this sample: baseline pretreatment blood. Stated treatment: 15 Gy SBRT to primary tumor, nephrectomy 4 weeks later.

Sequenced here: blood, sampled from a patient whose treatment included radiotherapy and nephrectomy. The rearrangement links TRBV4-3 to TRBJ2-2; 7 bases map to TRBD2. The TCR comes from a woman in her sixties or seventies with renal cell carcinoma. CDR3 coding DNA: TGCGCCAGCAGCCAAGTGGTTTGGGGGGGAAAGCTGTTTTTT. Its translation: CASSQVVWGGKLFF.